The 27 T cell receptor beta chains listed next were all sequenced from one sample in a study of T cell repertoires in cytomegalovirus infection. TCRdb passed the reads through MiXCR, listing each CDR3 protein once. The table has more than 150,000 distinct CDR3 sequences, roughly 20% seen once. The sample taken for sequencing was PBMCs. These receptors all come from a human donor in good health (CMV status not recorded). Some clones in this sample may be carry-over from other donors' samples.

The chain has TRBV29-1 and TRBJ1-1; D is ambiguous. The CDR3 has 12 residues. Germline V gene sequence: CDR1 SQVTM, CDR2 ANQGSEA. Trimming stripped 4 bases from V and 4 bases from J, with 10 bases between. Here the CDR3 DNA reads TGCAGCGTTGTAATAGGAAGCACTGAAGCTTTCTTT. Translated: CSVVIGSTEAFF.

Worth noting for this clonotype: The junction and the germline gene differ at one end; a read error may be behind it. CDR3 in amino acids: CASRLRQGSYNSPLHF. CDR3 sequence (DNA): TGTGCCAGCAGACTTAGACAGGGCTCCTATAATTCGCCCCTCCACTTT. V and J are TRBV6-1 and TRBJ1-6; 7 bases align to TRBD1. Germline CDR1 is MNHNS and CDR2 is SASEGT. This CDR3 has 16 residues.

This clonotype has at least ten counts. This rearrangement joins TRBV6-1 to TRBJ2-4; possibly TRBD1 for D (6 bases). This CDR3 region has 15 residues. The germline V and J ends were trimmed by 4 bases and 0 bases, with 10 bases remaining between them. Germline CDR1 and CDR2: MNHNS and SASEGT. The CDR3 loop is CASSGWTVAKNIQYF. CDR3 nucleotides: TGTGCCAGCAGTGGCTGGACAGTAGCCAAAAACATTCAGTACTTC.

This clonotype has a handful of counts. This chain joins TRBV6-2 or TRBV6-3 and TRBJ2-7, with TRBD1 matching over 9 bases. The CDR3 loop spans 15 amino acids. V lost 6 bases and J lost 0; bases outside the gene matches: 6. Germline CDR1 and CDR2: MNHEY and SVGEGT. Here the CDR3 reads CASRMRDRVSYEQYF. CDR3 in DNA: TGTGCCAGCAGAATGCGGGACAGGGTCTCCTACGAGCAGTACTTC.

This clonotype was seen a few times. The V call is TRBV20-1, the J call TRBJ1-3, with a possible D match to TRBD1 (6 bases). The germline gives CDR1 DFQATT, CDR2 SNEGSKA (reference sequence). V was trimmed by 6 bases and J by 0 bases, leaving 33 bases between them. CDR3 size: 21 residues. CDR3 nucleotides: TGCAGTGCCAACCCTGCGGCGGAACCGGGACATCAAGTGAACTCTGGAAACACCATATATTTT. Residues: CSANPAAEPGHQVNSGNTIYF.

The table lists this clonotype with many counts. This chain joins TRBV7-8 and TRBJ2-2; maybe TRBD1 (6 bases). In germline, CDR1 is SGHVS, CDR2 FQNEAQ. V lost 2 bases to trimming and J lost 5 bases, with 12 bases between them. This CDR3 spans 15 amino acids. CDR3 residues: CASSLTGMSTGELFF. In nucleotides, the CDR3 is TGTGCCAGCAGCTTAACAGGGATGTCGACCGGGGAGCTGTTTTTT.

This clonotype was observed at least ten times. The chain carries TRBV25-1 and TRBJ2-7; 8 bases agree with TRBD1. Trimming at V came to 3 bases and at J to 0 bases, leaving 13 bases not matched to a gene. Looked up from germline, CDR1 is MGHDK and CDR2 is SYGVNS. This CDR3 region has 18 residues. Here the CDR3 reads CASSEQTRQGTSSYEQYF. The CDR3 nucleotides read TGTGCCAGCAGTGAGCAAACTCGACAGGGGACGAGCTCCTACGAGCAGTACTTC.

This clonotype was seen a handful of times. The rearrangement joins TRBV5-5 to TRBJ2-1, with a possible D match to TRBD1 (5 bases). V dropped 1 base and J dropped 0 bases, with 11 bases sitting between them. CDR1 is SGHKS, CDR2 YYEKEE, per germline (reference sequence). The CDR3 sequence is 16 residues long. The CDR3 sequence: CASSLYRQSSYNEQFF. DNA for the CDR3: TGTGCCAGCAGCTTGTACCGACAGAGCTCCTACAATGAGCAGTTCTTC.

This chain connects TRBV6-6 to TRBJ2-3, with 10 bases aligning to TRBD1. The V segment lost 5 bases and the J segment 5 bases; nucleotides outside the gene matches: 7. The CDR3 contains 15 residues. The germline CDR1 and CDR2 sequences are MNHNY and SVGAGI (reference sequence). CDR3 residues: CASSDRGPGRDTQYF. CDR3 nucleotide sequence: TGTGCCAGCAGTGACAGGGGGCCGGGAAGAGATACGCAGTATTTT.

V and J are TRBV6-1 and TRBJ2-1; either TRBD1 or TRBD2 may supply D (5 bases each). Trimming cost V 4 bases and J 7 bases, with 17 bases left between them. This CDR3 spans 15 amino acids. CDR1 and CDR2 from the germline V gene are MNHNS and SASEGT. CDR3 DNA sequence: TGTGCCAGCAGTGGATACGGGGACGCACAAAATGAGCAGTTCTTC. Its translation is CASSGYGDAQNEQFF.

The chain has TRBV30 and TRBJ2-7, with D unresolved. Germline V CDR1 and CDR2: GTSNPN, SVGIG (reference sequence). CDR3 length equals 14 residues. V lost 4 bases, J lost 7 bases, and 20 bases lay in between. The CDR3 sequence: CAWNGPRLWGEQYF. DNA for the CDR3: TGTGCCTGGAATGGTCCGCGGCTTTGGGGAGAGCAGTACTTC.

The chain has TRBV7-2 and TRBJ2-3, with 9 bases fitting TRBD2. The germline V gene has CDR1 SGHTA and CDR2 FQGNSA. This CDR3 spans 16 amino acids. The junction had 10 bases not matched to a gene; V was cut back by 4 bases and J by 5 bases. The CDR3 spells CASSSRLAVSVDTQYF. CDR3 nucleotide sequence: TGTGCCAGCAGCTCCAGACTAGCGGTCTCCGTAGATACGCAGTATTTT.

This clonotype was seen a few times. The rearrangement joins TRBV29-1 to TRBJ2-7; 7 bases agree with TRBD1. Germline CDR1 SQVTM, CDR2 ANQGSEA. V lost 7 bases and J lost 2; bases outside the gene matches: 8. The CDR3 length is 13 residues. The CDR3 sequence is CSAAGTAAYEQYF. The CDR3 DNA is TGCAGCGCCGCCGGGACAGCCGCCTACGAGCAGTACTTC.

This clonotype has at least ten counts. The chain carries TRBV7-2 and TRBJ2-7, with 8 bases lining up with TRBD2. There are 14 residues in the CDR3. V lost 5 bases, J lost 3 bases, and 6 bases stayed unmatched. Germline CDR1 is SGHTA and CDR2 is FQGNSA. CDR3 sequence: CASSQKSGGYEQYF. In DNA, the CDR3 is TGTGCCAGCAGCCAAAAAAGCGGGGGCTACGAGCAGTACTTC.

This clonotype was detected once. J is TRBJ2-7 and V is TRBV6-5; 10 nucleotides align to TRBD1. CDR3 length: 14 amino acids. V was clipped by 6 bases and J by 3 bases; unmatched bases: 5. Germline V CDR1 and CDR2: MNHEY, SVGAGI. The CDR3 DNA sequence: TGTGCCAGCAGAACCGGGACAGGGGTCTACGAGCAGTACTTC. As protein: CASRTGTGVYEQYF.

The chain has TRBV29-1 and TRBJ1-1; D possibly corresponds to TRBD1 (6 bases). The length of the CDR3 is 12 residues. Germline lookup yields CDR1 SQVTM and CDR2 ANQGSEA. The V and J ends lost 5 bases and 4 bases respectively, with 11 bases between them. The CDR3 reads CSVPTGSTEAFF. The CDR3 nucleotides read TGCAGCGTTCCCACAGGGTCCACTGAAGCTTTCTTT.

This clonotype was seen a handful of times. J is TRBJ2-2 and V is TRBV29-1, with D unresolved. Looked up from germline, CDR1 is SQVTM and CDR2 is ANQGSEA. CDR3 length: 13 residues. Trimming removed 3 bases from V and 2 bases from J, with 7 bases in between. The CDR3 coding sequence is TGCAGCGTTGAGTTACAAAACACCGGGGAGCTGTTTTTT. As protein: CSVELQNTGELFF.

This clonotype was picked up a small number of times. V gene TRBV11-3 combines with J gene TRBJ1-2; 7 bases are shared with TRBD1. From germline, CDR1 is SGHNT and CDR2 YENEEA. The CDR3 is 14 residues long. V was clipped by 4 bases and J by 0 bases; unmatched bases: 2. CDR3 DNA sequence: TGTGCCAGCAGCTGGGACAGTTCTAACTATGGCTACACCTTC. This encodes CASSWDSSNYGYTF.

The V gene is TRBV6-5, the J gene TRBJ1-2; D uncertain. V was cut by 1 base and J by 8 bases, with 20 bases left in between. The length of the CDR3 is 16 residues. CDR1 is MNHEY, CDR2 SVGAGI, per germline. The CDR3 loop is CASSYFVNSPLYGYTF. The CDR3, as DNA: TGTGCCAGCAGTTACTTTGTCAACTCCCCTCTCTACGGCTACACCTTC.

At least ten counts were recorded for this clonotype. V usage is TRBV5-4 and J usage is TRBJ2-2; TRBD1 aligns across 7 bases. V lost 3 bases to trimming and J lost 4 bases; unmatched junction nucleotides: 0. CDR1 is SGHNT and CDR2 is YYREEE in the germline V gene (reference sequence). This CDR3 comprises 13 residues. CDR3 in amino acids: CASSWDSTGELFF. CDR3 nucleotides: TGTGCCAGCAGCTGGGACAGCACCGGGGAGCTGTTTTTT.

The table lists this clonotype with a few counts. The V call is TRBV29-1, the J call TRBJ1-2; 9 bases map to TRBD1. Germline V lookup: CDR1 SQVTM, CDR2 ANQGSEA. The CDR3 is 14 amino acids. After removal of 5 bases from V and 8 bases from J, the junction contained 12 bases not matched to a gene. The DNA for the CDR3 is TGCAGCGTTTACCAGTCCGGGACAGGGTTCGGCTACACCTTC. This codes for CSVYQSGTGFGYTF.

The table lists this clonotype with a few counts. The chain combines TRBV25-1 with TRBJ2-3; TRBD2 matches at 8 bases. CDR3 size: 15 residues. With 4 bases clipped from V and 4 bases from J, the junction kept 7 bases outside the gene matches. From germline, CDR1 is MGHDK and CDR2 SYGVNS. This chain's CDR3 is CASSASGLGSDTQYF. The CDR3 DNA sequence: TGTGCCAGCAGTGCGTCGGGACTAGGGTCAGATACGCAGTATTTT.

Only a few counts were recorded for this clonotype. The chain is built from TRBV6-2 or TRBV6-3 and TRBJ2-1; TRBD2 agrees at 7 bases. V lost 6 bases, J lost 4 bases, and 6 bases stayed unmatched. The CDR3 spans 14 residues. Germline V CDR1 and CDR2: MNHEY, SVGEGT. CDR3 region: CASRPSGGYNEQFF. The CDR3 nucleotides are TGTGCCAGCAGGCCTAGCGGAGGTTACAATGAGCAGTTCTTC.

This clonotype has only a few counts. This rearrangement joins TRBV7-2 to TRBJ2-7, with 9 bases aligning to TRBD2. The V and J ends lost 5 bases and 2 bases, in that order; junction bases with no gene match: 7. CDR3 length: 15 residues. The germline V gene encodes CDR1 SGHTA and CDR2 FQGNSA. The CDR3 loop reads CASSPRPSGAYEQYF. The CDR3 DNA reads as TGTGCCAGCAGCCCGCGCCCTAGCGGGGCCTACGAGCAGTACTTC.

The chain links TRBV7-9 to TRBJ1-2; D gene ambiguous. The CDR3 consists of 13 residues. Trimming left V 3 bases short and J 4 bases short, with 9 bases between. Germline V gene lookup returns CDR1 SEHNR and CDR2 FQNEAQ (reference sequence). CDR3 in DNA: TGTGCCAGCAGCTTCAAAGCCATCTATGGCTACACCTTC. Its protein is CASSFKAIYGYTF.

Ten or more counts support this clonotype. The chain carries TRBV7-2 and TRBJ1-2, with D uncertain. The germline V and J ends were trimmed by 5 bases and 5 bases, with 24 bases remaining between them. The germline V gene has CDR1 SGHTA and CDR2 FQGNSA. The CDR3 sequence is 17 residues long. The CDR3 reads CASSQEAMGELLYGYTF. CDR3 in DNA: TGTGCCAGCAGCCAGGAGGCAATGGGCGAACTTCTTTATGGCTACACCTTC.

The genes are TRBV19 and TRBJ1-1; 7 bases are shared with TRBD1. V dropped 5 bases and J dropped 7; count of bases not matched to a gene: 7. CDR3 size: 13 residues. Germline CDR1 reads LNHDA; CDR2 reads SQIVND (reference sequence). The CDR3 loop is CASSPETGYEAFF. CDR3 nucleotide sequence: TGTGCCAGTAGTCCGGAGACAGGGTATGAAGCTTTCTTT.